These 7 T cell receptor beta chains were sequenced from one sample in a study of cytomegalovirus exposure and HLA in healthy donors. The study ran its PCR with 60 Vbeta and 13 Jbeta primers. The table came from immunoSEQ multiplex PCR; TCRdb's copy has only in-frame clones and leaves some out. This table has about 120,000 clones, approximately 69% appearing once. Sequenced material: PBMCs. These receptors all stem from a man aged 40-50 years in good health and CMV-seropositive.

V usage is TRBV19 and J usage is TRBJ2-5, with 8 bases fitting TRBD2. Germline V CDR1 and CDR2: LNHDA, SQIVND (reference sequence). V gave up 4 bases and J gave up 4 bases; unmatched junction bases: 5. This CDR3 is built from 14 residues. The CDR3 DNA is TGTGCCAGTAGTAAGCCGGGACTAGGAGAGACCCAGTACTTC. It codes for CASSKPGLGETQYF.

This clone was counted once. The chain is built from TRBV28 and TRBJ2-7; 7 bases fit TRBD1. Germline assignment: CDR1 MDHEN and CDR2 SYDVKM. The CDR3 consists of 14 residues. Unmatched junction bases numbered 9, after V lost 8 bases and J lost 2 bases. The CDR3 is CASSRQGRTYEQYF. Here the CDR3 DNA reads TGTGCCAGCTCCCGACAGGGTAGAACCTACGAGCAGTACTTC.

This chain uses TRBV7-8 with TRBJ2-1; D possibly corresponds to TRBD1 (5 bases). CDR1 and CDR2 (germline): SGHVS, FQNEAQ. V was cut by 7 bases and J by 9 bases, with 28 bases left in between. The CDR3 runs to 17 residues. The CDR3: CASTSVLLGPTQAEQFF. The CDR3 DNA sequence: TGTGCCAGCACTTCAGTCCTTCTCGGCCCAACACAGGCTGAGCAGTTCTTC.

This clone was seen just once. The chain employs TRBV11-1 and TRBJ2-7, with 7 bases that match TRBD1. Losses at the gene ends were 4 bases for V and 7 bases for J; bases not matched to a gene: 10. The germline CDR1 and CDR2 sequences are SGHAT and FQDESV (reference sequence). This CDR3 comprises 14 residues. CDR3 protein: CASSYNRGVEEQYF. The CDR3 DNA reads as TGTGCCAGCAGCTACAACAGGGGAGTGGAAGAGCAGTACTTC. Drawing the rest from reference TRBV11-1 and TRBJ2-7, the complete variable domain is EAEVAQSPRYKITEKSQAVAFWCDPISGHATLYWYRQILGQGPELLVQFQDESVVDDSQLPKDRFSAERLKGVDSTLKIQPAELGDSAMYLCASSYNRGVEEQYFGPGTRLTVT.

This clone has more than one count but fewer than ten. V usage is TRBV28 and J usage is TRBJ2-2, with 10 bases identical to TRBD2. Losses at the gene ends were 5 bases for V and 2 bases for J; bases not matched to a gene: 5. Germline CDR1 reads MDHEN; CDR2 reads SYDVKM. The CDR3 has 16 residues. The CDR3 spells CASSRWTSGNTGELFF. The CDR3 DNA reads TGTGCCAGCAGTCGATGGACTAGCGGTAACACCGGGGAGCTGTTTTTT.

This clone appeared once. The V and J genes are TRBV5-6 and TRBJ1-1, with D tentatively TRBD1 (5 bases). The CDR3 length is 14 residues. CDR1 is SGHDT, CDR2 YYEEEE, per germline. V lost 5 bases and J 4 bases, leaving 15 bases between the germline ends. The CDR3, as DNA: TGTGCCAGCAGTTTCGGGACTATCGGCACTGAAGCTTTCTTT. Translated: CASSFGTIGTEAFF. Filled out from reference TRBV5-6 and TRBJ1-1, the complete variable domain reads DAGVTQSPTHLIKTRGQQVTLRCSPKSGHDTVSWYQQALGQGPQFIFQYYEEEERQRGNFPDRFSGHQFPNYSSELNVNALLLGDSALYLCASSFGTIGTEAFFGQGTRLTVV.

The chain is built from TRBV5-1 and TRBJ1-2; 12 nucleotides match TRBD1. J lost 3 bases, V lost 4 bases, and 7 bases had no gene match. CDR1 and CDR2 (germline): SGHRS, YFSETQ. CDR3 length: 16 amino acids. The CDR3 DNA reads TGCGCCAGCAGCCCGGGGACAGGGGGCGAGTACTATGGCTACACCTTC. Translated: CASSPGTGGEYYGYTF.